A selection of T cell receptor beta chains follows, all from one sample in a study of OX40 agonist ivuxolimab in advanced cancers. Clones were read by immunoSEQ multiplex PCR, and TCRdb kept only the in-frame ones, dropping some. The sample lists about 66,000 clones; 75% to 90% were seen once. Sequences were derived from CD4+ or CD8+ T cells sorted from blood, sampled in a trial of the OX40 agonist ivuxolimab. The source is an adult with an advanced solid tumor such as melanoma, head and neck, liver or kidney cancer. Both conserved end residues are part of each CDR3. D genes are given only for firm matches. Expanded clones are given a class, and other clones once, few, many or no size at all.

v_gene	j_gene	d_gene	abundance	CDR3nt	CDR3aa
TRBV9	TRBJ2-1	NA	NA	TGTGCCAGCAGCGTAGCCTCAGCGCTGTACAATGAGCAGTTCTTC	CASSVASALYNEQFF
TRBV27	TRBJ2-5	NA	NA	TGTGCCAGCAGCCAAGGTTCCAGGGAAGAGACCCAGTACTTC	CASSQGSREETQYF
TRBV7-2	TRBJ2-7	NA	once	TGTGCCAGCAGCTTACTCGTGGCATCCTACGAGCAGTACTTC	CASSLLVASYEQYF
TRBV2	TRBJ1-1	NA	NA	TGTGCCAGCATTCTGTTGGCCTCAGGGAGTACTGAAGCTTTCTTT	CASILLASGSTEAFF
TRBV28	TRBJ2-2	NA	NA	TGTGCCAGCACTTCGAACACCGGGGAGCTGTTTTTT	CASTSNTGELFF
TRBV2	TRBJ1-3	NA	once	TGTGCCAGCAGTGAAGCGCTGGGGAGGACCATATATTTT	CASSEALGRTIYF
TRBV5-6	TRBJ2-3	TRBD2	NA	TGTGCCAGCAGCTCGGACGGGACTAGCGGGTGGGGGAGAGATACGCAGTATTTT	CASSSDGTSGWGRDTQYF
TRBV7-9	TRBJ2-2	TRBD1	NA	TGTGCCAGCAACCAACCGGGACAGGGCTTCACCGGGGAGCTGTTTTTT	CASNQPGQGFTGELFF
TRBV28	TRBJ1-5	NA	NA	TGTGCCAGCAGTTTAGATGTGGGCCGCCAGCATTTT	CASSLDVGRQHF
TRBV28	TRBJ2-7	NA	once	TGTGCCAGCAGGCTCAGAGGGTTCGACGAGCAGTACTTC	CASRLRGFDEQYF
TRBV7-9	TRBJ2-7	TRBD2	NA	TGTGCCAGCAGCCCGATGGGACTAGCGGGAGGGCTAGGGGAGCAGTACTTC	CASSPMGLAGGLGEQYF
TRBV9	TRBJ2-2	NA	once	TGTGCCAGCAGCGTCCCCAGGGACACCGGGGAGCTGTTTTTT	CASSVPRDTGELFF
TRBV11-2	TRBJ2-2	NA	NA	TGTGCCAGCAGCCCCCCAACGAACACCGGGGAGCTGTTTTTT	CASSPPTNTGELFF
TRBV6-5	TRBJ2-5	NA	NA	TGTGCCAGCGGAATTCAAGAGACCCAGTACTTC	CASGIQETQYF
TRBV14	TRBJ2-2	NA	NA	TGTGCCAGCAGCCAAGCCAGGATCCTGACCGGGGAGCTGTTTTTT	CASSQARILTGELFF
TRBV29-1	TRBJ2-7	TRBD2	once	TGCAGCGTTCTAAAACTAGCGGGAGTTCGCTACGAGCAGTACTTC	CSVLKLAGVRYEQYF
TRBV19	TRBJ1-5	NA	NA	TGTGCCAGTAGTATAGAGGGGGGGACGGATCAGCCCCAGCATTTT	CASSIEGGTDQPQHF
TRBV7-9	TRBJ2-1	NA	NA	TGTGCCAGCAGCTTAGAGGCGGGCCCCTACAATGAGCAGTTCTTC	CASSLEAGPYNEQFF
TRBV5-8	TRBJ2-5	NA	NA	TGTGCCAGCAGCTTGCATCGGGAGAGGGCGACCCAAGAGACCCAGTACTTC	CASSLHRERATQETQYF
TRBV29-1	TRBJ1-2	NA	NA	TGCAGCGTCTCCCCGGGCCAGGCCTATGGCTACACCTTC	CSVSPGQAYGYTF
TRBV4-2	TRBJ1-5	NA	once	TGTGCCAGCAGCCAAGAAGTGGTCAATCAGCCCCAGCATTTT	CASSQEVVNQPQHF
TRBV27	TRBJ2-3	NA	NA	TGTGCCAGCTCGTCGGGCTACACAGATACGCAGTATTTT	CASSSGYTDTQYF
TRBV19	TRBJ1-2	TRBD1	NA	TGTGCCAGTAGTAGTCGGACAGGGGGCGTCTATGGCTACACCTTC	CASSSRTGGVYGYTF
TRBV14	TRBJ2-6	TRBD1	NA	TGTGCCAGCAGCCCGGGAGGACAGGGGGCTTCTCGGGCCAACGTCCTGACTTTC	CASSPGGQGASRANVLTF
TRBV11-1	TRBJ2-1	NA	NA	TGTGCCAGCAGCCCACGTCATAGCCCAGACAATGAGCAGTTCTTC	CASSPRHSPDNEQFF
TRBV11-2	TRBJ2-7	NA	NA	TGTGCCAGCAGCTTTCAAGGTTACGAGCAGTACTTC	CASSFQGYEQYF
TRBV11-3	TRBJ1-1	NA	NA	TGTGCCAGCAGCTTAGACTCCGCTGACATGGAGGCTTTCTTT	CASSLDSADMEAFF
TRBV18	TRBJ2-3	TRBD1	NA	TGTGCCAGCTCACCGAACCCGGGACAGGGTACGGCAGATACGCAGTATTTT	CASSPNPGQGTADTQYF
TRBV18	TRBJ1-1	NA	NA	TGTGCCAGCTCACCATCGGGAGGCCTGCGACTGAGCACTGAAGCTTTCTTT	CASSPSGGLRLSTEAFF
TRBV27	TRBJ2-7	TRBD1	NA	TGTGCCAGCAGCAGGGACAGGGCCTCCTACGAGCAGTACTTC	CASSRDRASYEQYF
TRBV1	TRBJ2-7	NA	NA	TGCACCAGCAGCCAAGATCCACTTGGGGATGAAGGAACCGAGCAGTACTTC	CTSSQDPLGDEGTEQYF
TRBV6-1	TRBJ2-2	NA	NA	TGTGCCAGCAGGGGCGTCGGACGCGCCGGGGAGCTGTTTTTT	CASRGVGRAGELFF